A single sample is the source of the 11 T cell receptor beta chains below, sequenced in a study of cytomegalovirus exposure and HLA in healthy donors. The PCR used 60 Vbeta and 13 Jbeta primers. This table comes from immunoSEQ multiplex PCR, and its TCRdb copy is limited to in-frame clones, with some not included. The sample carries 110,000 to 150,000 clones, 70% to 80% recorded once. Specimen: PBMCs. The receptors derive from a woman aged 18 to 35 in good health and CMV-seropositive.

The CDR3 region is CASSRGGAHQPQHF. CDR3 sequence (DNA): TGTGCCAGCAGCCGCGGGGGGGCTCATCAGCCCCAGCATTTT. The gene calls are TRBV5-4 and TRBJ1-5; D is possibly TRBD1 (6 bases). This CDR3 is built from 14 residues. Germline V gene data show CDR1 as SGHNT and CDR2 as YYREEE (reference sequence). Trimming left V 4 bases short and J 5 bases short, with 13 bases between.

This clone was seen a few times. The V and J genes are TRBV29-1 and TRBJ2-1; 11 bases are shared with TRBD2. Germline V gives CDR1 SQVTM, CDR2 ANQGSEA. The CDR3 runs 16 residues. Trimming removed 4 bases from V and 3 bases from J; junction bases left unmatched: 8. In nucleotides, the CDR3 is TGCAGCGTTGGCTGGACTAGCGGGCAGAACTACAATGAGCAGTTCTTC. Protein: CSVGWTSGQNYNEQFF.

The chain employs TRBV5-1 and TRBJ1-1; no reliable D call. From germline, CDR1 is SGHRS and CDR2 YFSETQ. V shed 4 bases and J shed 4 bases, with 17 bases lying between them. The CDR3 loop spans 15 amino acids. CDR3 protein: CASSVRGVVGTEAFF. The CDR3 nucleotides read TGCGCCAGCAGCGTACGCGGGGTGGTGGGCACTGAAGCTTTCTTT.

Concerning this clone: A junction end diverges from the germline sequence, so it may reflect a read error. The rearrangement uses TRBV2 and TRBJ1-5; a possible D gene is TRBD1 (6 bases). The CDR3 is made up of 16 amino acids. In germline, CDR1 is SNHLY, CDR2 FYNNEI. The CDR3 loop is CASSEGQGSRNQSQHF. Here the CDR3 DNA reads TGTGCCAGCAGTGAGGGGCAGGGGAGTCGGAATCAGTCCCAGCATTTT.

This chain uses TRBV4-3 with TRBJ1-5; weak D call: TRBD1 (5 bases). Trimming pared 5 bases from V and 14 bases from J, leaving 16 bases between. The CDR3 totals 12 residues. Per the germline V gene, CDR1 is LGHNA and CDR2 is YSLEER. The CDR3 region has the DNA TGCGCCAGCAGCTCAAGTGGGGGGGTAAAGCATTTT. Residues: CASSSSGGVKHF.

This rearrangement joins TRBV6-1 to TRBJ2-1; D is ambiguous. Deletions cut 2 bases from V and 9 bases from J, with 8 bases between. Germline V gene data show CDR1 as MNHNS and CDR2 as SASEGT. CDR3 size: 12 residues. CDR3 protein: CASSESNGEQFF. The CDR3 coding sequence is TGTGCCAGCAGTGAATCCAACGGTGAGCAGTTCTTC.

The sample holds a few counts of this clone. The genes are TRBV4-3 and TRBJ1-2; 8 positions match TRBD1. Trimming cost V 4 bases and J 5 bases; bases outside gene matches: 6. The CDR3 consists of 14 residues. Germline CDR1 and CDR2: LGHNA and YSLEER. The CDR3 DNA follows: TGCGCCAGCAGCCCCGATGGACAGGGTTATGGCTACACCTTC. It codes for CASSPDGQGYGYTF.

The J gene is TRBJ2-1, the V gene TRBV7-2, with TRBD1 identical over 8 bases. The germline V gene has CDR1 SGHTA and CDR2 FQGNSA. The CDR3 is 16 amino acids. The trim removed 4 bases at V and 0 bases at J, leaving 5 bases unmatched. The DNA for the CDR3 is TGTGCCAGCAGCTCCAGGGGGCGGAGCTCCTACAATGAGCAGTTCTTC. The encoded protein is CASSSRGRSSYNEQFF. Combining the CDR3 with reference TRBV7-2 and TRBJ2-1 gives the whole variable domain GAGVSQSPSNKVTEKGKDVELRCDPISGHTALYWYRQSLGQGLEFLIYFQGNSAPDKSGLPSDRFSAERTGGSVSTLTIQRTQQEDSAVYLCASSSRGRSSYNEQFFGPGTRLTVL.

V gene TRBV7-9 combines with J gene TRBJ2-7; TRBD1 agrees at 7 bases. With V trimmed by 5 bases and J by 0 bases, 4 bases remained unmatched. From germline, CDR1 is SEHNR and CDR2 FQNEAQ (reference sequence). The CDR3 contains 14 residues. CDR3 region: CASSTGTASYEQYF. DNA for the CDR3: TGTGCCAGCAGCACCGGGACAGCCTCCTACGAGCAGTACTTC.

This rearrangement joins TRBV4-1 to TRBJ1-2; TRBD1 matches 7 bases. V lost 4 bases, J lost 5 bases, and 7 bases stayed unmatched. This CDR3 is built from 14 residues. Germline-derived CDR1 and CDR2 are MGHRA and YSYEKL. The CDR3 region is CASSPPGQYYGYTF. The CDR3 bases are TGCGCCAGCAGCCCACCGGGACAGTATTATGGCTACACCTTC.

CDR3 bases: TGTGCCAGCAGCTCCCCCGGACAGATCCTTTCGGCCCTCCACTTT. Translating gives CASSSPGQILSALHF. This chain connects TRBV7-9 to TRBJ1-6, with D possibly TRBD1 on 6 matching bases. This CDR3 is 15 amino acids long. Trimming cost V 4 bases and J 14 bases, with 21 bases left between them. Germline CDR1 and CDR2: SEHNR and FQNEAQ (reference sequence).